This T cell receptor beta chain derives from a study of cytomegalovirus exposure and HLA in healthy donors. The PCR contained 60 Vbeta and 13 Jbeta primers. The authors' processing: A follow-up analysis tallied tens of millions of unique TCR beta chains, some 9.9 million shared. The protocol was immunoSEQ multiplex PCR, while the TCRdb copy is restricted to in-frame clones and leaves out a portion. The D gene and trimming were derived from the DNA, and the V and J assignments and clone size from that table. This table holds around 95,000 clones, around 86% found once. CDR1 MDHEN and CDR2 SYDVKM come from the germline V gene. Trimming took 2 bases from V and 5 from J; bases not matched to a gene: 6. The CDR3 covers 15 residues.

The sequence derives from a female donor in good health and CMV-seropositive. Source material: PBMCs. This rearrangement joins TRBV28 to TRBJ2-5; 9 bases are shared with TRBD1. The CDR3 DNA reads TGTGCCAGCAGTTTAGGCCGGGACAGGGAGGAGACCCAGTACTTC. This gives the protein CASSLGRDREETQYF.